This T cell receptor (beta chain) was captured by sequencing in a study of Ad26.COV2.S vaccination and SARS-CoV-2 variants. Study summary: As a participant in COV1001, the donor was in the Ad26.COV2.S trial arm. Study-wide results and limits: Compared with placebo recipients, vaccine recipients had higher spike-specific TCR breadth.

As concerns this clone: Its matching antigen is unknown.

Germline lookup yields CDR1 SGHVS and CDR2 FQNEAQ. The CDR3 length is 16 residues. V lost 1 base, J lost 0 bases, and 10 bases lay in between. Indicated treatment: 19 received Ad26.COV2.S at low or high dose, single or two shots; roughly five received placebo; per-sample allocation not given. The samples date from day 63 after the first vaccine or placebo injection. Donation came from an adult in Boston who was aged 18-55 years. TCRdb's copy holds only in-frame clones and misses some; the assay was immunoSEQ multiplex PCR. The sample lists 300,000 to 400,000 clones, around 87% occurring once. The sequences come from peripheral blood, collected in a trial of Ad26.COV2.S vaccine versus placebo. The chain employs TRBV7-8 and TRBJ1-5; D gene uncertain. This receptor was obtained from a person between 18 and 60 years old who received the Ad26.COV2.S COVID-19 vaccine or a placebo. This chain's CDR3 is CASSLDRHYSNQPQHF. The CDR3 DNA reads TGTGCCAGCAGCTTAGATAGGCACTATAGCAATCAGCCCCAGCATTTT.